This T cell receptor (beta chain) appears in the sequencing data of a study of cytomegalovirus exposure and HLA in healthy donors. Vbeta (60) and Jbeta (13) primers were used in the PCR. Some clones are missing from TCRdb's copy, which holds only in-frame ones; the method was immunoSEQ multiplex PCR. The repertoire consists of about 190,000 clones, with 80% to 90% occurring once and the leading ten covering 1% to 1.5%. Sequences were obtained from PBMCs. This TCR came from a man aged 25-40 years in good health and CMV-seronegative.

CDR3: CASSVTEYNEQFF. For the CDR3, the DNA is TGTGCCAGCAGCGTTACAGAGTACAATGAGCAGTTCTTC. The chain has TRBV11-2 and TRBJ2-1; D unclear. The CDR3 is made up of 13 amino acids. From germline, CDR1 is SGHAT and CDR2 FQNNGV. V lost 5 bases and J 4 bases, leaving 9 bases between the germline ends.